This T cell receptor (beta chain) comes out of a study of CD4 and CD8 cells across lung adenocarcinoma regions. TCRdb re-called the PCR reads through MiXCR, storing one row per CDR3 protein. The data show about 4,200 distinct CDR3 sequences, 40% to 60% seen once. V lost 3 bases and J lost 6; bases outside the gene matches: 6. The CDR3 has 15 residues. Donors had localized lung adenocarcinoma, a non-small cell lung cancer. This receptor was obtained from a female donor with lung adenocarcinoma. The CD4 and CD8 labels of this study may be unreliable. Sequenced: CD4+ T cells from the center of a lung tumor. This chain uses TRBV12-3 or TRBV12-4 with TRBJ2-1; 9 bases line up with TRBD2. The CDR3 reads CASSLAGGKTNEQFF. The CDR3 nucleotides are TGTGCCAGCAGTTTGGCGGGAGGGAAAACCAATGAGCAGTTCTTC.